The 29 T cell receptor beta chains presented below share a single source sample, sequenced in a study of technical replicates of blood from a few donors. Clones were read by immunoSEQ multiplex PCR, and TCRdb kept only the in-frame ones, dropping some. The sample records around 13,000 clones, over 80% being singletons. Sequencing was done on a sample of PBMCs. These receptors all stem from a human donor in good health.

The chain uses TRBV10-3 and TRBJ2-3, with 8 positions matching TRBD1. Germline values: CDR1 ENHRY, CDR2 SYGVKD. The CDR3 is 14 amino acids. V lost 6 bases, J lost 6 bases, and 8 bases stayed unmatched. The CDR3 sequence: CAIRGQGQGDTQYF. DNA of the CDR3: TGTGCCATCAGAGGACAGGGCCAAGGCGATACGCAGTATTTT.

This chain connects TRBV19 to TRBJ2-3; D gene uncertain. CDR1 is LNHDA, CDR2 SQIVND, per germline (reference sequence). The CDR3 has 12 amino acids. The V gene lost 3 bases and the J gene lost 7 bases, with 8 bases spanning the gap. The CDR3 sequence: CASSMRANTQYF. The DNA of the CDR3 is TGTGCCAGTAGTATGAGAGCAAATACGCAGTATTTT.

The genes are TRBV20-1 and TRBJ1-1; D is uncertain. The CDR3 has 11 residues. Trimming left V 2 bases short and J 9 bases short, with 10 bases between. Germline CDR1 DFQATT, CDR2 SNEGSKA (reference sequence). CDR3: CSARFYPKAFF. DNA for the CDR3: TGCAGTGCTAGATTCTATCCAAAAGCTTTCTTT.

Only one count was recorded for this clone. The CDR3 spells CSAHGGSSYNEQFF. The CDR3 DNA follows: TGCAGCGCCCATGGGGGGTCCTCCTACAATGAGCAGTTCTTC. The chain carries TRBV29-1 and TRBJ2-1; maybe TRBD2 (6 bases). Germline assignment: CDR1 SQVTM and CDR2 ANQGSEA. The V gene lost 7 bases and the J gene lost 0 bases, with 13 bases spanning the gap. CDR3 size: 14 residues.

Only one count was recorded for this clone. The gene calls are TRBV5-4 and TRBJ2-1; 8 bases fit TRBD1. The V gene end was trimmed by 7 bases and the J gene end by 6 bases; junction bases not matched to a gene: 6. The CDR3 spans 13 residues. Germline loops: CDR1 SGHNT, CDR2 YYREEE (reference sequence). CDR3 region: CASLDRVGNEQFF. CDR3 coding DNA: TGTGCCAGCCTGGACAGGGTAGGCAATGAGCAGTTCTTC.

The V call is TRBV11-3, the J call TRBJ1-5, with 11 bases lining up with TRBD1. Trimming removed 5 bases from V and 7 bases from J; junction bases left unmatched: 7. There are 15 residues in the CDR3. The germline CDR1 and CDR2 sequences are SGHNT and YENEEA. CDR3 DNA: TGTGCCAGCAGCCCACCCGGGACAGGGGGACAGCCCCAGCATTTT. It specifies CASSPPGTGGQPQHF.

The chain links TRBV27 to TRBJ1-4; D is undetermined. The V end was cut by 6 bases, the J end by 6 bases, with 17 bases between. CDR1 is MNHEY, CDR2 SMNVEV, per germline (reference sequence). The CDR3 is made up of 15 amino acids. CDR3 nucleotide sequence: TGTGCCAGCAGGCCCCCAGGACGCGGGGATGAAAAACTGTTTTTT. This gives the protein CASRPPGRGDEKLFF.

The chain couples TRBV4-2 to TRBJ2-2, with 8 bases fitting TRBD1. V lost 4 bases and J lost 2; bases outside the gene matches: 18. CDR1 LGHNA and CDR2 YNFKEQ come from the germline V gene. The length of the CDR3 is 20 residues. The chain's CDR3 is CASSPIQGAISKSNTGELFF. The CDR3 DNA sequence: TGTGCCAGCAGCCCGATCCAGGGGGCGATTAGTAAATCAAACACCGGGGAGCTGTTTTTT.

The chain has TRBV4-2 and TRBJ1-4; TRBD1 is a possible D gene (6 bases). Germline CDR1 LGHNA, CDR2 YNFKEQ. V lost 2 bases to trimming and J lost 4 bases, with 14 bases between them. The CDR3 sequence is 16 residues long. This chain's CDR3 is CASSQRNGQHNEKLFF. The CDR3 DNA sequence: TGTGCCAGCAGCCAACGCAACGGACAGCATAATGAAAAACTGTTTTTT.

The chain links TRBV27 to TRBJ2-7; no firm D call. The CDR3 spans 17 residues. Germline V gene data show CDR1 as MNHEY and CDR2 as SMNVEV (reference sequence). V lost 2 bases to trimming and J lost 0 bases, with 17 bases between them. The CDR3 nucleotides read TGTGCCAGCAGTTTAAGGAGTCAGCGAGTTGACTCCTACGAGCAGTACTTC. Protein sequence: CASSLRSQRVDSYEQYF.

The rearrangement joins TRBV19 to TRBJ2-1, with a possible D match to TRBD1 (6 bases). Germline assignment: CDR1 LNHDA and CDR2 SQIVND (reference sequence). The length of the CDR3 is 15 residues. V was pared by 9 bases and J by 2 bases, with 17 bases between. The CDR3 is CASDVGGGAYNEQFF. As DNA, the CDR3 is TGTGCCAGCGACGTGGGTGGGGGCGCCTACAATGAGCAGTTCTTC. Complete variable domain (other parts from reference TRBV19 and TRBJ2-1): DGGITQSPKYLFRKEGQNVTLSCEQNLNHDAMYWYRQDPGQGLRLIYYSQIVNDFQKGDIAEGYSVSREKKESFPLTVTSAQKNPTAFYLCASDVGGGAYNEQFFGPGTRLTVL.

This chain connects TRBV2 to TRBJ2-1; D is uncertain. V was pared by 6 bases and J by 15 bases, with 21 bases between. This CDR3 spans 13 amino acids. Germline V gene lookup returns CDR1 SNHLY and CDR2 FYNNEI. In nucleotides, the CDR3 is TGTGCCAGCAGCTCCAGTGAGGCGGTGCCTGGGTTCTTC. It yields the protein CASSSSEAVPGFF.

The chain uses TRBV7-2 and TRBJ2-7; D ambiguous. Germline V lookup: CDR1 SGHTA, CDR2 FQGNSA. The CDR3 contains 14 residues. Trimming shortened V by 5 bases and J by 0 bases, and 11 bases separated the two germline ends. CDR3: CASSPFESSYEQYF. As DNA, the CDR3 is TGTGCCAGCAGCCCCTTCGAGAGCTCCTACGAGCAGTACTTC.

The gene calls are TRBV5-8 and TRBJ2-6; 10 nucleotides align to TRBD1. The J segment lost 2 bases and the V segment lost 4 bases, leaving 6 bases of the junction unmatched. Germline V CDR1 and CDR2: SGHTS, YDEGEE. The CDR3 is 17 amino acids. Written as DNA, the CDR3 is TGTGCCAGCAGCGGGGGACAGGGGAAAACTGGGGCCAACGTCCTGACTTTC. The encoded protein is CASSGGQGKTGANVLTF. The full variable domain, with the rest looked up from reference TRBV5-8 and TRBJ2-6, is EAGVTQSPTHLIKTRGQQATLRCSPISGHTSVYWYQQALGLGLQFLLWYDEGEERNRGNFPPRFSGRQFPNYSSELNVNALELEDSALYLCASSGGQGKTGANVLTFGAGSRLTVL.

The CDR3 nucleotides read TGTGCCAGCTCAGGGGGTAGCGGCTACGAGCAGTACTTC. It specifies CASSGGSGYEQYF. The gene calls are TRBV18 and TRBJ2-7; the D gene is possibly TRBD2 (6 bases). Germline-derived CDR1 and CDR2 are KGHSH and LQKENI. The CDR3 loop spans 13 amino acids. The V and J ends lost 5 bases and 3 bases respectively, with 11 bases between them. The whole variable domain, filled in from reference TRBV18 and TRBJ2-7, reads NAGVMQNPRHLVRRRGQEARLRCSPMKGHSHVYWYRQLPEEGLKFMVYLQKENIIDESGMPKERFSAEFPKEGPSILRIQQVVRGDSAAYFCASSGGSGYEQYFGPGTRLTVT.

CDR3 sequence (DNA): TGTGCCAGTAGTGAATCACAGGGGCGGCAGTACTTC. Translating gives CASSESQGRQYF. The chain combines TRBV19 with TRBJ2-7; 7 bases are shared with TRBD1. There are 12 residues in the CDR3. The ends lost 5 bases at V and 9 bases at J; junction bases unmatched: 7. Germline V lookup: CDR1 LNHDA, CDR2 SQIVND (reference sequence).

The V call is TRBV27, the J call TRBJ2-2, with 7 bases identical to TRBD1. The V gene end was trimmed by 3 bases and the J gene end by 2 bases; junction bases not matched to a gene: 3. Germline CDR1 is MNHEY and CDR2 is SMNVEV (reference sequence). The CDR3 is 15 residues long. DNA for the CDR3: TGTGCCAGCAGTTTTAAGGGGGCAAACACCGGGGAGCTGTTTTTT. Translating gives CASSFKGANTGELFF.

The chain couples TRBV5-1 to TRBJ1-2; TRBD1 matches 7 bases. V trimming: 4 bases; J trimming: 3 bases; junction bases outside the gene matches: 3. Germline V lookup: CDR1 SGHRS, CDR2 YFSETQ. The CDR3 contains 13 residues. The chain's CDR3 is CASSPGQDYGYTF. CDR3 nucleotide sequence: TGCGCCAGCAGCCCAGGACAGGACTATGGCTACACCTTC.

V is TRBV2 and J is TRBJ2-2; perhaps TRBD2 as D (6 bases). The CDR3 runs to 16 residues. Germline CDR1 and CDR2: SNHLY and FYNNEI. Trimming stripped 3 bases from V and 5 bases from J, with 16 bases between. The CDR3 sequence: CASSDRRASGTGELFF. As DNA, the CDR3 is TGTGCCAGCAGTGATCGGAGGGCTAGTGGGACCGGGGAGCTGTTTTTT. Complete variable domain (other parts from reference TRBV2 and TRBJ2-2): EPEVTQTPSHQVTQMGQEVILRCVPISNHLYFYWYRQILGQKVEFLVSFYNNEISEKSEIFDDQFSVERPDGSNFTLKIRSTKLEDSAMYFCASSDRRASGTGELFFGEGSRLTVL.

V is TRBV5-1 and J is TRBJ2-7; 8 positions match TRBD2. The germline CDR1 and CDR2 sequences are SGHRS and YFSETQ. The V gene end was trimmed by 0 bases and the J gene end by 4 bases; junction bases not matched to a gene: 6. The CDR3 covers 15 residues. The CDR3 sequence: CASSLVREGPYEQYF. In DNA, the CDR3 is TGCGCCAGCAGCTTGGTTCGGGAGGGCCCATACGAGCAGTACTTC.

This chain uses TRBV5-1 with TRBJ2-5; D is undetermined. The CDR3 totals 15 residues. The germline V gene encodes CDR1 SGHRS and CDR2 YFSETQ. V was pared by 2 bases and J by 2 bases, with 13 bases between. The CDR3 sequence: CASSFTGQVQETQYF. As DNA, the CDR3 is TGCGCCAGCAGCTTCACGGGTCAAGTTCAAGAGACCCAGTACTTC.

J is TRBJ2-3 and V is TRBV11-2; 9 nucleotides match TRBD1. Germline values: CDR1 SGHAT, CDR2 FQNNGV. CDR3 size: 15 residues. V lost 4 bases and J lost 6; bases outside the gene matches: 8. The CDR3 DNA reads as TGTGCCAGCAGCTCCCCGGGGACAGGGACGGATACGCAGTATTTT. Encoded protein: CASSSPGTGTDTQYF.

The chain links TRBV10-1 to TRBJ2-3, with TRBD2 matching over 7 bases. V dropped 3 bases and J dropped 1; count of bases not matched to a gene: 1. The germline V gene encodes CDR1 WNHNN and CDR2 SYGVQD (reference sequence). This CDR3 is built from 14 residues. CDR3 loop: CASSDAGGTDTQYF. The CDR3 bases are TGCGCCAGCAGTGATGCGGGAGGCACAGATACGCAGTATTTT.

This chain connects TRBV9 to TRBJ2-7; 10 bases map to TRBD2. This CDR3 has 13 residues. Unmatched junction bases numbered 2, after V lost 3 bases and J lost 5 bases. Germline V gene sequence: CDR1 SGDLS, CDR2 YYNGEE. The CDR3 loop reads CASSASGSNEQYF. DNA for the CDR3: TGTGCCAGCAGCGCTAGCGGGAGCAACGAGCAGTACTTC.

The CDR3, as DNA: TGTGCCAGCAGCTCGCTCAGAAGACTAGCGAATGAGCAGTTCTTC. It yields the protein CASSSLRRLANEQFF. The V call is TRBV7-9, the J call TRBJ2-1; TRBD2 agrees at 8 bases. This CDR3 comprises 15 residues. Germline loops: CDR1 SEHNR, CDR2 FQNEAQ (reference sequence). Germline trimming cut 4 bases from V and 7 bases from J; bases unmatched to any gene: 9.

This clone was seen just once. This chain links TRBV7-8 with TRBJ2-3, with 11 bases lining up with TRBD2. The junction had 11 bases not matched to a gene; V was cut back by 4 bases and J by 5 bases. The CDR3 extends over 17 amino acids. Germline V gives CDR1 SGHVS, CDR2 FQNEAQ. CDR3 sequence reads: CASSSFGTSGARDTQYF. The CDR3 DNA follows: TGTGCCAGCAGCTCCTTCGGGACTAGCGGAGCCAGAGATACGCAGTATTTT.

This chain links TRBV5-1 with TRBJ2-1, with D maybe TRBD2 (6 bases). V lost 0 bases and J 14 bases, leaving 15 bases between the germline ends. Germline V lookup: CDR1 SGHRS, CDR2 YFSETQ. The CDR3 contains 13 residues. CDR3 loop: CASSLDATSQKFF. DNA for the CDR3: TGCGCCAGCAGCTTGGATGCGACTAGTCAAAAGTTCTTC. Filled out from reference TRBV5-1 and TRBJ2-1, the complete variable domain reads KAGVTQTPRYLIKTRGQQVTLSCSPISGHRSVSWYQQTPGQGLQFLFEYFSETQRNKGNFPGRFSGRQFSNSRSEMNVSTLELGDSALYLCASSLDATSQKFFGPGTRLTVL.

This chain connects TRBV19 to TRBJ1-5; no firm D call. The V end lost 3 bases, the J end lost 6 bases, and 6 bases lay between the germline ends. This CDR3 is 12 amino acids long. CDR1 and CDR2 (germline): LNHDA, SQIVND (reference sequence). The CDR3 sequence: CASSIGVQPQHF. In nucleotides, the CDR3 is TGTGCCAGTAGTATCGGGGTTCAGCCCCAGCATTTT.

This clone has just one count. V gene TRBV2 combines with J gene TRBJ2-5, with TRBD2 matching 8 bases. The germline gives CDR1 SNHLY, CDR2 FYNNEI. With 6 bases clipped from V and 2 bases from J, the junction kept 17 bases outside the gene matches. CDR3 length: 18 residues. For the CDR3, the DNA is TGTGCCAGCAGCGGGCGGTACTCCCTAGCGGGCCTACAAGAGACCCAGTACTTC. This translates into CASSGRYSLAGLQETQYF. The variable domain in full, completed from reference TRBV2 and TRBJ2-5, reads EPEVTQTPSHQVTQMGQEVILRCVPISNHLYFYWYRQILGQKVEFLVSFYNNEISEKSEIFDDQFSVERPDGSNFTLKIRSTKLEDSAMYFCASSGRYSLAGLQETQYFGPGTRLLVL.